This entry describes one T cell receptor (beta chain). This specimen includes other DNA sequences encoding the same CDR3. This sample was taken from a study of shared clonotypes between healthy human individuals. Across the study: CD8 memory received one plate per donor, CD8 naive two, CD4 memory three and CD4 naive three.

The ends were cut back, 0 bases at V and 1 base at J, with 8 bases in the middle. Per the germline V gene, CDR1 is SGDLS and CDR2 is YYNGEE. CDR3 length: 15 residues. The method was immunoSEQ multiplex PCR; TCRdb's version includes in-frame clones alone and lacks a portion of them. The sample shows millions of clones, 85% to 95% of them seen only once. Terminally differentiated effector memory CD45RA+ cells were excluded by CCR7 positive selection of CD45RO-negative cells. The receptor was derived from a man younger than 35 in good health. Some clones in this sample may be carry-over from other donors' samples. The chain joins TRBV9 to TRBJ2-1; no firm D call. The sequencing sample was made of naive CD8+ T cells from PBMCs. This CDR3 reads CASSVGGESYNEQFF. In DNA form, the CDR3 reads TGTGCCAGCAGCGTAGGGGGTGAATCCTACAATGAGCAGTTCTTC.